This T cell receptor (beta chain) originates from a study of cytomegalovirus exposure and HLA in healthy donors (dated by TCRdb to about 2017). General notes on the study: According to an earlier analysis of a few hundred of the donors, roughly 180 million T cells yielded 117 million unique TCR beta sequences and about 280 Gb of sequence data. About 300 gigabases of sequencing data and roughly 90 million unique TCR sequences were included in an early release covering around 650 HLA-typed donors. Of the 350 to 400 genotyped donors, about 80% fell in the genetic ancestry cluster associated with self-reported Caucasian donors. The study aimed to test whether signatures of past pathogen exposure could be identified by cataloging public T cell receptors. The study used immunosequencing to profile the T cell repertoires of 666 subjects and linked those repertoires to cytomegalovirus serostatus. Along with the roughly 670-subject first cohort, a separate validation cohort of more than 90 different subjects was used. To predict cytomegalovirus infection status, the study combined high-throughput TCR immunosequencing, statistical association of individual TCRs with disease status, and machine learning. A later analysis re-analyzed previously published TCR beta repertoires from hundreds of donors and added high-resolution HLA genotyping to study TCR occurrence patterns. Rather than using new phenotypic data, the later analysis identified candidate immune exposures from TCR beta sequences and from how often those sequences occurred across donors. In an earlier analysis of a few hundred of the donors, high-throughput TCR beta sequencing was used to judge whether each TCR beta V gene segment behaved as functional or pseudogenic. Donor age, sex, ethnicity and CMV serostatus were compiled together with the repertoire data. A later genetic analysis used genome-wide SNP genotypes for about 55% of the 666 donors, treating that subset as a discovery cohort. All discovery cohort repertoires had been generated on a single sequencing platform. HLA typing covered class I and class II loci at four-digit resolution. Typing coverage varied by locus: roughly 620-640 donors for A, B, C, DRB1 and DQB1; about 520 for DQA1; around 610 for DPA1; approximately 490 for DPB1. Several DR-DQ haplotypes were treated as single units for association and clustering because of strong linkage in the cohort. On average, roughly 240,000 unique TCR beta nucleotide sequences were sequenced per donor among some 420 genotyped donors of the cohort, with roughly 19% of those sequences being non-productive.

As encoded in the germline V gene (reference sequence), CDR1 is MNHEY while CDR2 is SMNVEV. The CDR3 runs 13 amino acids, cysteine and phenylalanine included. The entry retains the CDR3 DNA only, 39 bases that are in frame from base 1. V is trimmed back by 7 bases and J by 3 bases, and the junction contains 5 bases that no gene match accounts for. Summary of the overall study and its limitations: A later analysis found that HLA-associated TCR beta chains were more clonally expanded and had lower generation probabilities than equally common non-associated chains. According to a later analysis, parvovirus B19, influenza, CMV and Epstein-Barr virus appeared linked to several top co-occurrence clusters. The earlier analysis of some 540 of the donors excluded around 17 rarely observed V segments, including chromosome 9 orphons, because counts were too low. Linkage disequilibrium might explain the correlated functional status among segregating V segments, but an unknown experimental factor could not be ruled out. Specific HLA alleles were associated with around 18,000 TCR beta sequences at a false discovery rate of 0.05 in a later analysis. Compared with the roughly 720-donor mean, donors in an Asian-associated ancestry cluster had fewer N-insertions in productive TCRs, according to a later genetic analysis. It was suggested by the authors that the approach could potentially be generalized to other disease states and immunological phenotypes. A further reported finding was that TCR beta sequences accurately predicted the HLA-A and HLA-B alleles for most subjects in the first cohort. In an earlier analysis of some 640 of the donors, most TCR beta V segments were observed in productive rearrangements about 87% or about 30% of the time, broadly matching IMGT annotations. Across donors, most TCR sequences were observed very rarely, whereas some public TCRs were present in many individuals. HLA typing was unavailable for some donors at each locus, so association tests used only the typed subset. A total of about 150 TCR beta chains were listed by the study as associated with cytomegalovirus. The classifier was reported to diagnose cytomegalovirus status with high specificity and sensitivity in both the original and validation cohorts. Sequencing depth was assumed to be roughly uniform across donors in the presence/absence analyses, though that assumption may not hold. A few of the identified cytomegalovirus-associated TCR beta chains were confirmed in vitro to be specific for cytomegalovirus antigens. A group of highly shared sequence variants was considered likely to be a technical artifact of the sequencing pipeline. According to a later analysis, TCR association rates differed among HLA loci, with DRB1 alleles showing the most associated TCRs and HLA-C alleles showing the fewest. In a later genetic analysis, a missense DCLRE1C variant was associated with V-gene and J-gene trimming of TCR beta chains, and the association was replicated in an independent cohort. Immune exposure information for the cohort was limited to CMV serostatus. Assigning TCR associations to individual alleles was difficult when HLA alleles, especially DR and DQ, strongly co-occurred. In this cohort, only TCR beta chains were sequenced, and detectable features were limited by the absence of alpha or paired-chain data. Some IMGT-functional V segments, including TRBV6-2 and TRBV6-3, could not be distinguished by the 87-base-pair reads and were therefore excluded. Most CMV-associated TCR beta chains appeared to be HLA-restricted in a later analysis, and the HLA associations seemed to be driven largely by CMV exposure.

The library relied on the immunoSEQ multiplex PCR assay. For the multiplex PCR, a mixture combining 60 forward primers for TCR Vbeta segments and 13 reverse primers for TCR Jbeta segments was used. A multiplex PCR assay on genomic DNA amplified the CDR3 region of rearranged TCR beta genes. The amplified TCR beta libraries were sequenced on the Illumina HiSeq System as 87-base-pair reads. Under the source paper's analysis protocol: A later analysis counted tens of millions of unique TCR beta chains across the 640 or so repertoires, and some 11 million of these chains were shared by at least two donors. Raw reads were error-corrected and collapsed into unique sequences by a nearest-neighbor algorithm in which closely related sequences were merged to remove PCR and sequencing errors. V, D and J gene segments were assigned by aligning CDR3 sequences to IMGT reference sequences. For a sequence to be retained, a match of at least six nucleotides was required to both a V gene segment and a J gene segment. A rearrangement was called productive if the CDR3 had no stop codons and remained in frame with V and J, and every other rearrangement was called non-productive. Following IMGT convention, CDR3 was defined as the stretch from the second conserved V-encoded cysteine to the conserved J-encoded phenylalanine. In an earlier analysis of roughly 580 of the donors, sequences lacking an unambiguous match to a single V gene segment were excluded. In an earlier analysis of a few hundred of the donors, V segments were called functional above 56.7% productive rearrangements and were called segregating when the between-donor standard deviation exceeded 5%. A statistical classification framework was developed to diagnose cytomegalovirus status using the catalog of TCR beta chain sequences. In a later analysis, TCR nucleotide sequences were compared against IMGT/GENE-DB human TR gene sequences so that V and J genes could be assigned. Using the TCRdist pipeline, a later analysis assigned CDR3 sequences along with most-parsimonious VDJ recombination scenarios. In a later analysis, every TCR beta chain was defined by the combination of its CDR3 amino acid sequence and its V-gene family, and reads without a unique V-gene family were dropped. To address suspected cross-contamination and a sequencing artifact, a later analysis removed some 620 highly shared, low-generation-probability nucleotide sequences. In a later analysis, a clonal expansion index was calculated for each public chain from normalized within-repertoire ranks of inferred template counts. Generation probabilities in a later analysis came from a VDJ recombination model fitted to out-of-frame rearrangements, and those results were checked against IGoR. In a later analysis, TCR-TCR, TCR-HLA and TCR-CMV co-occurrence was scored with hypergeometric tests, and a repertoire-size bias correction was applied to TCR pairs. In a later analysis, false discovery rates were estimated by permuting HLA or CMV assignments 20 times. A later analysis grouped co-occurring TCRs with DBSCAN, adding TCRdist sequence similarity when clustering within HLA-allele-positive subsets. Repertoires with fewer than 30,000 or more than 120,000 public chains were left out of co-occurrence clustering, as were about 5 repertoires with anomalous nucleotide sharing. TCRdb's version of the immuneACCESS table is confined to in-frame rearrangements and falls short of the full clone set. An unresolved V gene accounts for under half of the shortfall where checked; the remainder is of unknown origin. V and J calls and clone size are those listed in that table; D and trimming were worked out from the DNA. Counted in this sample were under 200,000 clones; around 82% of them appeared once. The ten largest clonotypes hold about 14% of the sample.

The table lists this clone with a few counts. The antigen it recognizes is unknown. The sample holds no much larger clone one base away, and base qualities are not on file. The cohort comprised approximately 700 healthy bone marrow donors. All cohort members were sampled while nominally healthy, although unrecorded immune exposures were likely present. The donor was CMV seropositive and belonged to the group of 250 to 300 seropositive cohort members. Each donor provided a peripheral blood sample, and peripheral blood mononuclear cells were used for TCR beta sequencing. The Qiagen DNeasy Blood Extraction Kit was used to extract genomic DNA from the blood cell samples.

The chain employs TRBV27 and TRBJ2-7; 8 nucleotides in the junction match TRBD2. This clonotype originated in a woman aged 25 to 39 in good health and CMV-seropositive. The sample comprised PBMCs. The DNA sequence is given as TGTGCCAGCATGGGCGGGGGGATCTACGAGCAGTACTTC. Its translation reads: CASMGGGIYEQYF.